This TCR beta chain is from a study of T cells after yellow fever vaccination. On the study more broadly: Any fraction with a low cell number was prepared using SMART-Seq v4 Ultra Low Input.

This clonotype was recorded at least ten times. Each CDR3 protein gets one entry after TCRdb re-called the 5' RACE reads with MiXCR. Of about 310,000 distinct CDR3 sequences in the sample, roughly 3.5% were seen once. Material: PBMCs, obtained on the day of the yellow fever booster vaccination. This TCR was recovered from a man aged 18 to 35 who received the YFV17D yellow fever vaccine.

The CDR3 DNA is TGTGCCAGCAGCTGGACAGCCACAGATACGCAGTATTTT. Protein sequence: CASSWTATDTQYF. This sequence joins TRBV7-2 and TRBJ2-3, with a weak D call TRBD1 (6 bases). CDR1 is SGHTA and CDR2 is FQGNSA in the germline V gene. The CDR3 totals 13 residues. V lost 4 bases, J lost 2 bases, and 7 bases lay in between.